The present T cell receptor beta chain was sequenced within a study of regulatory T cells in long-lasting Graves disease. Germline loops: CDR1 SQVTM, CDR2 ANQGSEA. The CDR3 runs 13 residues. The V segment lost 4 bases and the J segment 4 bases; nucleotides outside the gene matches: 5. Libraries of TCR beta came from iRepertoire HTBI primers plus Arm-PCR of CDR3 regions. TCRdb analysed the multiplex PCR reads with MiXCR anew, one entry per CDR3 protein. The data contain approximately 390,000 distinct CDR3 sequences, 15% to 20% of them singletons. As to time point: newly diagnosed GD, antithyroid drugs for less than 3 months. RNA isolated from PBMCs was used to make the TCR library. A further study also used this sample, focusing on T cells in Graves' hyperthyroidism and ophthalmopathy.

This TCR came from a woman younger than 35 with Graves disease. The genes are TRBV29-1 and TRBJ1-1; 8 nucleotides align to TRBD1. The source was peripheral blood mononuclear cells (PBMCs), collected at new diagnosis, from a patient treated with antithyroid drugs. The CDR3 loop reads CSVVRTGLTEAFF. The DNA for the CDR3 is TGCAGCGTTGTCCGGACAGGGCTCACTGAAGCTTTCTTT.